Below are 20 T cell receptor beta chains sequenced from a single sample in a study of CD8+CD57+ T cells in acquired aplastic anemia. Profiles of TCR beta VDJ and CDR3 were generated from a genomic DNA template. One entry per CDR3 protein results from TCRdb running MiXCR on the reads. Altogether about 210,000 distinct CDR3 sequences are present, over 60% being singletons, with the ten largest covering approximately 30%. The sample comprised sorted CD4+, CD8+, or CD8+CD57+ T cells (not recorded which) from PBMCs. All receptors come from a human donor in good health.

The chain recombines TRBV7-2 with TRBJ2-7; weak D call: TRBD2 (5 bases). Trimming shortened V by 5 bases and J by 5 bases, and 16 bases separated the two germline ends. Germline CDR1 reads SGHTA; CDR2 reads FQGNSA. This CDR3 has 14 amino acids. In DNA form, the CDR3 reads TGTGCCAGCAGCCTTTCGGGATGGGGTCACGAGCAGTACTTC. Its protein product is CASSLSGWGHEQYF.

This clonotype was detected many times. The gene calls are TRBV27 and TRBJ1-5; D not certain. CDR1 MNHEY and CDR2 SMNVEV come from the germline V gene (reference sequence). The length of the CDR3 is 13 residues. Trimming left V 3 bases short and J 5 bases short, with 8 bases between. The CDR3: CASSLASDQPQHF. As DNA, the CDR3 is TGTGCCAGCAGTTTGGCTTCGGATCAGCCCCAGCATTTT.

V usage is TRBV24-1 and J usage is TRBJ2-3; no firm D call. The V and J ends lost 5 bases and 4 bases respectively, with 12 bases between them. This CDR3 comprises 14 residues. From germline, CDR1 is KGHDR and CDR2 SFDVKD. The CDR3 reads CATSGSYDADTQYF. Written as DNA, the CDR3 is TGTGCCACCAGTGGGAGCTACGACGCAGATACGCAGTATTTT.

The chain recombines TRBV5-4 with TRBJ2-5; TRBD2 aligns across 8 bases. The CDR3 consists of 16 residues. Germline CDR1 SGHNT, CDR2 YYREEE (reference sequence). J gave up 5 bases and V 3 bases, and 12 bases lay outside the gene matches. As DNA, the CDR3 is TGTGCCAGCAGCTCTGGCGGGAGGAGGGTTAGTGAGACCCAGTACTTC. It is translated as CASSSGGRRVSETQYF.

The rearrangement joins TRBV10-3 to TRBJ1-2; 8 positions match TRBD1. The CDR3 sequence is 13 residues long. The V gene's germline CDR1 is ENHRY and CDR2 SYGVKD. The ends lost 3 bases at V and 6 bases at J; junction bases unmatched: 3. The CDR3 sequence: CAISDRGLDGYTF. CDR3 bases: TGTGCCATCAGTGACAGGGGGCTCGATGGCTACACCTTC.

The genes are TRBV20-1 and TRBJ2-5; D is ambiguous. Germline loops: CDR1 DFQATT, CDR2 SNEGSKA (reference sequence). Between the trimmed V and J ends, which lost 4 bases and 4 bases, there was a span of 7 bases. The CDR3 extends over 11 amino acids. In DNA, the CDR3 is TGCAGTGCTACTGATTCAGAGACCCAGTACTTC. Its protein product is CSATDSETQYF.

This clonotype was recorded many times. The rearrangement joins TRBV6-5 to TRBJ2-1, with D maybe TRBD2 (7 bases). Germline-derived CDR1 and CDR2 are MNHEY and SVGAGI. The CDR3 runs 15 residues. Trimming removed 3 bases from V and 4 bases from J, with 13 bases in between. The CDR3 coding sequence is TGTGCCAGCAGTTATGGGGAGGGGGAATACAATGAGCAGTTCTTC. It translates to CASSYGEGEYNEQFF.

This rearrangement joins TRBV4-3 to TRBJ2-7; D is perhaps TRBD2 (6 bases). The CDR3 contains 15 residues. In germline, CDR1 is LGHNA, CDR2 YSLEER. The V end was cut by 0 bases, the J end by 4 bases, with 13 bases between. CDR3 nucleotides: TGCGCCAGCAGCCAAGACGGGCGGGATAAGTACGAGCAGTACTTC. Translating it yields CASSQDGRDKYEQYF.

This clonotype was counted a few times. This chain uses TRBV25-1 with TRBJ2-1, with 7 positions matching TRBD2. Germline V gives CDR1 MGHDK, CDR2 SYGVNS. V lost 6 bases to trimming and J lost 0 bases; unmatched junction nucleotides: 5. The CDR3 spans 15 residues. The CDR3: CASREAGSSYNEQFF. The CDR3 DNA sequence: TGTGCCAGCAGGGAAGCGGGGAGCTCCTACAATGAGCAGTTCTTC.

There are a few counts of this clonotype. One junction end does not reproduce the germline sequence, and a read error may be involved. The CDR3 nucleotides are TGTGCCAGCAGTTTAACGGGGGTCGAGCAGCACTTC. Its protein product is CASSLTGVEQHF. V usage is TRBV27 and J usage is TRBJ2-7, with a possible D match to TRBD2 (6 bases). Germline V gene lookup returns CDR1 MNHEY and CDR2 SMNVEV (reference sequence). The CDR3 is 12 residues long.

The chain uses TRBV20-1 and TRBJ1-5, with D unresolved. The V gene's germline CDR1 is DFQATT and CDR2 SNEGSKA (reference sequence). The CDR3 has 16 residues. The V gene lost 7 bases and the J gene lost 0 bases, with 19 bases spanning the gap. The CDR3 nucleotides are TGCAGTGTCCTTAGTGACGGGGAGGATAGCAATCAGCCCCAGCATTTT. Protein product: CSVLSDGEDSNQPQHF.

This chain connects TRBV4-2 to TRBJ2-1; D is perhaps TRBD2 (6 bases). CDR3 length equals 18 residues. Trimming cost V 1 base and J 0 bases, with 16 bases left between them. CDR1 LGHNA and CDR2 YNFKEQ come from the germline V gene. DNA of the CDR3: TGTGCCAGCAGCCAAGGGGGGGTAGCGGAGAGCTCCTACAATGAGCAGTTCTTC. Residues: CASSQGGVAESSYNEQFF.

The chain recombines TRBV7-9 with TRBJ1-5; D is ambiguous. V gave up 7 bases and J gave up 2 bases, with 18 bases separating them. The CDR3 is 16 amino acids. Germline V CDR1 and CDR2: SEHNR, FQNEAQ (reference sequence). CDR3 nucleotides: TGTGCCAGCACTCTTCCCCCGGGTCCTCGCAATCAGCCCCAGCATTTT. This sequence encodes CASTLPPGPRNQPQHF.

V gene TRBV20-1 combines with J gene TRBJ1-6; D gene unclear. The CDR3 runs to 13 residues. CDR1 and CDR2 (germline): DFQATT, SNEGSKA (reference sequence). CDR3 residues: CSADMISNSPLHF. The CDR3 DNA reads as TGCAGCGCCGATATGATTTCAAATTCACCCCTCCACTTT.

The J gene is TRBJ1-1, the V gene TRBV12-3 or TRBV12-4; D remains unclear. This CDR3 contains 12 residues. The DNA of the CDR3 is TGTGCTAGTGGTTTGATGAAGAGTGAAGCTTTCTTT. Its protein is CASGLMKSEAFF.

The sample holds a few counts of this clonotype. This rearrangement joins TRBV7-2 to TRBJ1-2, with 7 bases identical to TRBD1. With 3 bases clipped from V and 7 bases from J, the junction kept 5 bases outside the gene matches. The CDR3 has 13 residues. The germline V gene has CDR1 SGHTA and CDR2 FQGNSA. CDR3 DNA sequence: TGTGCCAGCAGCTTTGAGGGGGCTGGTGGCTACACCTTC. It translates to CASSFEGAGGYTF.

The rearrangement uses TRBV20-1 and TRBJ2-1; D is undetermined. CDR3 length: 15 amino acids. Germline V gene data show CDR1 as DFQATT and CDR2 as SNEGSKA (reference sequence). The V gene lost 5 bases and the J gene lost 0 bases, with 14 bases spanning the gap. The CDR3 coding sequence is TGCAGTGCTCCCAGCTCCCAGAGCTCCTACAATGAGCAGTTCTTC. Residues: CSAPSSQSSYNEQFF.

This clonotype was recorded a few times. The chain carries TRBV28 and TRBJ2-2; D is ambiguous. CDR1 MDHEN and CDR2 SYDVKM come from the germline V gene. The CDR3 consists of 12 residues. Trimming left V 6 bases short and J 3 bases short, with 5 bases between. The CDR3 DNA sequence: TGTGCCAGCAGGGTGTACACCGGGGAGCTGTTTTTT. This gives the protein CASRVYTGELFF.

The gene calls are TRBV19 and TRBJ1-1; possible D gene TRBD1, 5 bases. Germline V gene data show CDR1 as LNHDA and CDR2 as SQIVND (reference sequence). V lost 3 bases and J lost 11, with 13 bases in between. The CDR3 extends over 12 amino acids. This CDR3 is CASSMKGLRAFF. DNA of the CDR3: TGTGCCAGTAGTATGAAGGGGTTGCGGGCTTTCTTT.

The chain recombines TRBV6-6 with TRBJ1-2; weak D call: TRBD1 (5 bases). The CDR3 extends over 10 amino acids. Between the trimmed V and J ends, which lost 5 bases and 8 bases, there was a span of 6 bases. The V gene's germline CDR1 is MNHNY and CDR2 SVGAGI (reference sequence). The CDR3 nucleotides read TGTGCCAGCAGTCCAGGGGGCTACACCTTC. Translated: CASSPGGYTF.